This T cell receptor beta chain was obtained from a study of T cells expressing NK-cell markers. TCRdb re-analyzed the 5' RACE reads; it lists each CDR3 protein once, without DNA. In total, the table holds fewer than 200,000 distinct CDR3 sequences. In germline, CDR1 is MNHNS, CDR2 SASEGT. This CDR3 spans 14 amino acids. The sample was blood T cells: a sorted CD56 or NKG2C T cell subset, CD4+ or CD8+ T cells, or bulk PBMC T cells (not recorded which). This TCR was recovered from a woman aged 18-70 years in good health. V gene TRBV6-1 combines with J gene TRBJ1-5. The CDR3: CASSEVAGSGPQHF.